The 29 T cell receptor beta chains below were found in one sample sequenced in a study of T cell responses to AZD1222 COVID-19 vaccine. Assay: immunoSEQ multiplex PCR; the TCRdb copy retains only in-frame clones and omits some. In the table there are 130,000 or so clones, 80% to 95% of which are singletons. Sequences were derived from peripheral blood, sampled on day 0 of MenACWY control vaccination. These receptors all stem from an adult in good health.

The rearrangement joins TRBV7-2 to TRBJ1-2, with 7 bases lining up with TRBD1. V dropped 5 bases and J dropped 2; count of bases not matched to a gene: 5. The CDR3 has 14 amino acids. Germline V gene lookup returns CDR1 SGHTA and CDR2 FQGNSA. The DNA of the CDR3 is TGTGCCAGCAGCACGGGACAGCGCAACTATGGCTACACCTTC. Translation: CASSTGQRNYGYTF.

The table lists this clone with a count of one. This chain uses TRBV4-3 with TRBJ1-2, with TRBD1 matching over 9 bases. V trimming: 9 bases; J trimming: 8 bases; junction bases outside the gene matches: 19. The CDR3 has 16 residues. Germline CDR1 LGHNA, CDR2 YSLEER. CDR3 protein: CASHKTGTGLSGGYTF. The CDR3 coding sequence is TGCGCCAGTCATAAAACCGGGACAGGGCTCAGTGGGGGCTACACCTTC.

The chain employs TRBV5-1 and TRBJ1-5, with 7 nucleotides matching TRBD1. The CDR3 is 15 amino acids. Germline CDR1 SGHRS, CDR2 YFSETQ. V was pared by 4 bases and J by 4 bases, with 8 bases of the junction left unmatched. The CDR3 loop reads CASSPRQGPNQPQHF. In DNA form, the CDR3 reads TGCGCCAGCAGCCCAAGACAGGGCCCGAATCAGCCCCAGCATTTT.

The J gene is TRBJ2-7, the V gene TRBV5-6, with 10 positions matching TRBD1. With V trimmed by 4 bases and J by 3 bases, 7 bases remained unmatched. The CDR3 consists of 15 residues. Germline CDR1 is SGHDT and CDR2 is YYEEEE. CDR3 sequence reads: CASSETGGALYEQYF. The CDR3 DNA sequence: TGTGCCAGCAGCGAGACAGGGGGCGCCCTCTACGAGCAGTACTTC. The full variable domain, with the rest looked up from reference TRBV5-6 and TRBJ2-7, is DAGVTQSPTHLIKTRGQQVTLRCSPKSGHDTVSWYQQALGQGPQFIFQYYEEEERQRGNFPDRFSGHQFPNYSSELNVNALLLGDSALYLCASSETGGALYEQYFGPGTRLTVT.

This clone was seen once. V gene TRBV4-1 combines with J gene TRBJ1-1, with 10 nucleotides matching TRBD1. The CDR3 runs to 16 residues. Germline CDR1 is MGHRA and CDR2 is YSYEKL. The ends lost 3 bases at V and 5 bases at J; junction bases unmatched: 9. For the CDR3, the DNA is TGCGCCAGCAGCCACCCCTCGACAGGGGGCCGTACTGAAGCTTTCTTT. It is translated as CASSHPSTGGRTEAFF.

The chain combines TRBV7-9 with TRBJ1-1, with TRBD1 as a possible D gene (6 bases). Germline CDR1 and CDR2: SEHNR and FQNEAQ (reference sequence). Trimming pared 6 bases from V and 4 bases from J, leaving 12 bases between. CDR3 length equals 13 residues. The CDR3 sequence is CASSRQDGTEAFF. DNA for the CDR3: TGTGCCAGCAGTCGACAGGACGGCACTGAAGCTTTCTTT.

The chain links TRBV2 to TRBJ2-7, with TRBD2 matching 7 bases. This CDR3 is built from 15 residues. Germline CDR1 and CDR2: SNHLY and FYNNEI. V shed 6 bases and J 4 bases; nucleotides not matched to a gene: 12. The CDR3 spells CASSPLWGSGYEQYF. The CDR3, as DNA: TGTGCCAGCAGCCCCCTCTGGGGTAGCGGGTACGAGCAGTACTTC.

The rearrangement joins TRBV5-4 to TRBJ1-2; D is possibly TRBD1 (6 bases). From germline, CDR1 is SGHNT and CDR2 YYREEE (reference sequence). CDR3 length: 13 amino acids. Trimming stripped 4 bases from V and 8 bases from J, with 15 bases between. CDR3 sequence: CASSTPDRSGYTF. The CDR3 nucleotides read TGTGCCAGCAGCACCCCGGACAGAAGCGGCTACACCTTC.

The rearrangement uses TRBV7-8 and TRBJ2-7; possible D gene TRBD1, 6 bases. The CDR3 runs 14 residues. CDR1 SGHVS and CDR2 FQNEAQ come from the germline V gene. V was trimmed by 5 bases and J by 2 bases, leaving 13 bases between them. CDR3 coding DNA: TGTGCCAGCAGCCCCTTAGGACAGACCTACGAGCAGTACTTC. The encoded protein is CASSPLGQTYEQYF. Full variable domain (remainder filled in from reference TRBV7-8 and TRBJ2-7): GAGVSQSPRYKVAKRGQDVALRCDPISGHVSLFWYQQALGQGPEFLTYFQNEAQLDKSGLPSDRFFAERPEGSVSTLKIQRTQQEDSAVYLCASSPLGQTYEQYFGPGTRLTVT.

The chain recombines TRBV5-6 with TRBJ2-7; D possibly uses TRBD1 or TRBD2 (6 bases each). CDR3 length equals 14 residues. Germline V CDR1 and CDR2: SGHDT, YYEEEE. Between the trimmed V and J ends, which lost 6 bases and 6 bases, there was a span of 19 bases. Here the CDR3 DNA reads TGTGCCAGCAATTTGGGGGGCAGGGCGGCCGAGCAGTACTTC. Encoded protein: CASNLGGRAAEQYF.

Worth noting for this clone: The identical CDR3 is also encoded by other nucleotide sequences in the sample. This chain connects TRBV27 to TRBJ2-7; D uncertain. This CDR3 spans 11 amino acids. The V gene's germline CDR1 is MNHEY and CDR2 SMNVEV (reference sequence). V lost 5 bases and J 4 bases, leaving 6 bases between the germline ends. This chain's CDR3 is CASSLGYEQYF. CDR3 in DNA: TGTGCCAGCAGTCTTGGGTACGAGCAGTACTTC.

This chain links TRBV9 with TRBJ2-4, with TRBD1 identical over 8 bases. V dropped 4 bases and J dropped 8; count of bases not matched to a gene: 8. This CDR3 is built from 14 residues. Looked up from germline, CDR1 is SGDLS and CDR2 is YYNGEE. The CDR3: CASSIRDRTDIQYF. DNA for the CDR3: TGTGCCAGCAGCATCCGGGACAGGACTGACATTCAGTACTTC.

The V call is TRBV5-4, the J call TRBJ1-5; no firm D call. The length of the CDR3 is 14 residues. The ends were cut back, 0 bases at V and 7 bases at J, with 11 bases in the middle. CDR1 and CDR2 from the germline V gene are SGHNT and YYREEE (reference sequence). CDR3 protein: CASSLEPQSQPQHF. CDR3 DNA sequence: TGTGCCAGCAGCTTGGAGCCACAAAGCCAGCCCCAGCATTTT.

The rearrangement links TRBV10-3 to TRBJ1-3, with D perhaps TRBD1 (5 bases). Germline V gives CDR1 ENHRY, CDR2 SYGVKD. The CDR3 runs to 17 residues. Trimming took off 0 bases at V and 0 bases at J, with 12 bases between the two ends. CDR3 in amino acids: CAISESAGRISGNTIYF. In nucleotides, the CDR3 is TGTGCCATCAGTGAGTCGGCAGGGAGGATCTCTGGAAACACCATATATTTT.

The rearrangement uses TRBV19 and TRBJ1-1; 9 bases are a match to TRBD1. The CDR3 extends over 16 amino acids. V gave up 6 bases and J gave up 1 base; unmatched junction bases: 9. Germline-derived CDR1 and CDR2 are LNHDA and SQIVND (reference sequence). The CDR3 region has the DNA TGTGCCAGTAGAGGACAGGGGTCCGGCCGGAACACTGAAGCTTTCTTT. Translating gives CASRGQGSGRNTEAFF.

This clone has only one observation. The chain uses TRBV2 and TRBJ2-3, with 10 bases aligning to TRBD1. Germline trimming cut 1 base from V and 0 bases from J; bases unmatched to any gene: 13. Germline V gives CDR1 SNHLY, CDR2 FYNNEI. This CDR3 spans 20 amino acids. This chain's CDR3 is CASSEGVRWDRGVSTDTQYF. CDR3 sequence (DNA): TGTGCCAGCAGTGAAGGGGTTAGGTGGGACAGGGGTGTTAGCACAGATACGCAGTATTTT.

The V gene is TRBV27, the J gene TRBJ2-2; the match to TRBD2 covers 7 bases. Losses at the gene ends were 7 bases for V and 4 bases for J; bases not matched to a gene: 6. Germline V gives CDR1 MNHEY, CDR2 SMNVEV (reference sequence). The CDR3 covers 14 residues. CDR3 loop: CASTRGGGTGELFF. The CDR3 DNA follows: TGTGCCAGCACCCGCGGCGGGGGCACCGGGGAGCTGTTTTTT.

V gene TRBV28 combines with J gene TRBJ1-6; the D is unclear. Germline lookup yields CDR1 MDHEN and CDR2 SYDVKM. V was clipped by 5 bases and J by 0 bases, with 2 bases between them. This CDR3 has 13 amino acids. CDR3 region: CASSASYNSPLHF. CDR3 bases: TGTGCCAGCAGTGCCTCCTATAATTCACCCCTCCACTTT. Based on the CDR3 plus reference TRBV28 and TRBJ1-6, the full variable domain is DVKVTQSSRYLVKRTGEKVFLECVQDMDHENMFWYRQDPGLGLRLIYFSYDVKMKEKGDIPEGYSVSREKKERFSLILESASTNQTSMYLCASSASYNSPLHFGNGTRLTVT.

The chain has TRBV27 and TRBJ2-6; 8 nucleotides agree with TRBD1. The length of the CDR3 is 17 residues. The V gene end was trimmed by 5 bases and the J gene end by 0 bases; junction bases not matched to a gene: 6. Per the germline V gene, CDR1 is MNHEY and CDR2 is SMNVEV (reference sequence). For the CDR3, the DNA is TGTGCCAGCAGTCCATGGACAGGGAGCTCTGGGGCCAACGTCCTGACTTTC. Translation: CASSPWTGSSGANVLTF.

V is TRBV27 and J is TRBJ2-3; 8 bases match TRBD1. Germline V gene lookup returns CDR1 MNHEY and CDR2 SMNVEV (reference sequence). J lost 11 bases, V lost 4 bases, and 8 bases had no gene match. The CDR3 length is 13 residues. CDR3 sequence reads: CASSSWTGLGQYF. In DNA form, the CDR3 reads TGTGCCAGCAGTTCTTGGACAGGGTTAGGGCAGTATTTT.

This clone was seen only once. DNA for the CDR3: TGTGCCAGCAGCTTAGGTTTAGGAACGAACTACGAGCAGTACTTC. Its translation: CASSLGLGTNYEQYF. The chain couples TRBV13 to TRBJ2-7; no firm D call. V dropped 0 bases and J dropped 3 bases, with 12 bases sitting between them. The CDR3 is 15 residues long. Germline loops: CDR1 PRHDT, CDR2 FYEKMQ (reference sequence). Together with reference TRBV13 and TRBJ2-7, the CDR3 gives the full variable domain: AAGVIQSPRHLIKEKRETATLKCYPIPRHDTVYWYQQGPGQDPQFLISFYEKMQSDKGSIPDRFSAQQFSDYHSELNMSSLELGDSALYFCASSLGLGTNYEQYFGPGTRLTVT.

This clone was observed a few times. In DNA form, the CDR3 reads TGCGCCAGCAGCCCCGCAGGGGTCGAGGCATATGGCTACACCTTC. It codes for CASSPAGVEAYGYTF. The rearrangement uses TRBV4-3 and TRBJ1-2, with a tentative D call TRBD1 (6 bases). This CDR3 has 15 residues. The ends were cut back, 4 bases at V and 5 bases at J, with 17 bases in the middle. Germline V gene sequence: CDR1 LGHNA, CDR2 YSLEER.

J is TRBJ1-1 and V is TRBV28, with 9 bases that match TRBD1. CDR1 and CDR2 from the germline V gene are MDHEN and SYDVKM. J was trimmed by 3 bases and V by 4 bases; bases with no gene match: 6. The CDR3 has 15 amino acids. The CDR3 DNA reads as TGTGCCAGCAGTTCTCCGACAGGGGGGCACACTGAAGCTTTCTTT. It codes for CASSSPTGGHTEAFF.

V and J are TRBV2 and TRBJ2-3, with 11 bases aligning to TRBD2. Germline loops: CDR1 SNHLY, CDR2 FYNNEI. CDR3 length: 17 residues. V lost 4 bases and J lost 0; bases outside the gene matches: 6. The CDR3: CASSAIAGGTSTDTQYF. The DNA for the CDR3 is TGTGCCAGCAGTGCGATAGCGGGGGGGACTAGCACAGATACGCAGTATTTT.

V gene TRBV27 combines with J gene TRBJ2-7; D may be TRBD1 (6 bases). The V end lost 3 bases, the J end lost 2 bases, and 11 bases lay between the germline ends. CDR3 length: 14 residues. In germline, CDR1 is MNHEY, CDR2 SMNVEV (reference sequence). CDR3 residues: CASSLTGIPYEQYF. In DNA form, the CDR3 reads TGTGCCAGCAGTTTGACAGGTATCCCCTACGAGCAGTACTTC.

The CDR3 sequence is CASVIGQKSNQPQHF. CDR3 bases: TGTGCCAGCGTAATCGGACAGAAAAGCAATCAGCCCCAGCATTTT. The chain has TRBV28 and TRBJ1-5; possible D gene TRBD1, 6 bases. With 8 bases removed from V and 1 base from J, the gap between germline ends came to 15 bases. The CDR3 is 15 amino acids. The germline gives CDR1 MDHEN, CDR2 SYDVKM.

The V and J genes are TRBV30 and TRBJ1-6; D unclear. The CDR3 contains 11 residues. The V end lost 0 bases, the J end lost 10 bases, and 4 bases lay between the germline ends. The germline V gene has CDR1 GTSNPN and CDR2 SVGIG (reference sequence). CDR3: CAWSVGSPLHF. In nucleotides, the CDR3 is TGTGCCTGGAGTGTAGGGTCACCCCTCCACTTT. Based on the CDR3 plus reference TRBV30 and TRBJ1-6, the full variable domain is SQTIHQWPATLVQPVGSPLSLECTVEGTSNPNLYWYRQAAGRGLQLLFYSVGIGQISSEVPQNLSASRPQDRQFILSSKKLLLSDSGFYLCAWSVGSPLHFGNGTRLTVT.

This chain links TRBV29-1 with TRBJ2-1, with D uncertain. V lost 8 bases to trimming and J lost 0 bases, with 8 bases between them. There are 12 residues in the CDR3. Looked up from germline, CDR1 is SQVTM and CDR2 is ANQGSEA. The CDR3 sequence: CSQLSSYNEQFF. The CDR3 DNA sequence: TGCAGCCAACTAAGCTCCTACAATGAGCAGTTCTTC.

V usage is TRBV6-5 and J usage is TRBJ1-2; D might be TRBD1 (6 bases). V lost 6 bases and J 4 bases, leaving 18 bases between the germline ends. Germline assignment: CDR1 MNHEY and CDR2 SVGAGI. This CDR3 comprises 15 residues. CDR3 nucleotides: TGTGCCAGCAGATCCGGACAGCTGCGGGCCTATGGCTACACCTTC. It is translated as CASRSGQLRAYGYTF.